The 14 T cell receptor beta chains below were found in one sample sequenced in a study of T cell repertoires in cytomegalovirus infection. TCRdb processed the reads anew with MiXCR; each CDR3 protein has one entry. This sample has 75,000 to 100,000 distinct CDR3 sequences, with roughly half found just once. These TCRs are of unknown antigen specificity. The specimen comprised CD8+ T cells from cultured PBMCs, sampled from culture after CMV antigen stimulation. The receptors stem from a human donor in good health (CMV status not recorded). Some clones in this sample may be carry-over from other donors' samples.

This clonotype was found many times. One junction end disagrees with the germline gene, perhaps due to a read error. The rearrangement links TRBV7-7 to TRBJ2-1; no firm D call. Germline CDR1 SSHAT, CDR2 FNYEAQ (reference sequence). This CDR3 comprises 13 residues. This CDR3 is CASSFDSYNEQFF. CDR3 bases: TGTGCTAGCAGCTTCGACTCCTACAATGAGCAGTTCTTC.

The chain employs TRBV6-6 and TRBJ2-6, with a weak D call TRBD1 (6 bases). The CDR3 is 15 amino acids. Germline CDR1 and CDR2: MNHNY and SVGAGI (reference sequence). Trimming removed 5 bases at V and 9 bases at J, with 17 bases between. CDR3 nucleotides: TGTGCCAGCAGTGCCCCGGGACAAGGCCTCAACGTCCTGACTTTC. Translating gives CASSAPGQGLNVLTF.

In this sample, this clonotype turned up a few times. This sequence joins TRBV19 and TRBJ2-7; 11 bases match TRBD1. V was pared by 10 bases and J by 4 bases, with 3 bases of the junction left unmatched. Germline V gives CDR1 LNHDA, CDR2 SQIVND (reference sequence). CDR3 length equals 12 residues. The CDR3: CATGQGAYEQYF. CDR3 coding DNA: TGTGCCACTGGACAGGGGGCATACGAGCAGTACTTC.

The V call is TRBV5-1, the J call TRBJ2-7; no firm D call. Trimming stripped 5 bases from V and 2 bases from J, with 14 bases between. The CDR3 totals 14 residues. Germline CDR1 SGHRS, CDR2 YFSETQ. CDR3 amino acids: CASRGSYQTYEQYF. CDR3 DNA sequence: TGCGCCAGCAGGGGATCCTATCAAACCTACGAGCAGTACTTC.

This chain connects TRBV6-5 to TRBJ2-5; D is ambiguous. V lost 5 bases to trimming and J lost 1 base, with 8 bases between them. Germline values: CDR1 MNHEY, CDR2 SVGAGI. This CDR3 is 13 amino acids long. The CDR3 spells CASSTTSQETQYF. The CDR3 DNA is TGTGCCAGCAGTACCACCAGCCAAGAGACCCAGTACTTC.

This clonotype was detected a few times. The chain links TRBV7-3 to TRBJ2-1, with D possibly called TRBD1 or TRBD2 (7 bases each). Trimming stripped 4 bases from V and 6 bases from J, with 19 bases between. This CDR3 region has 16 residues. Germline-derived CDR1 and CDR2 are SGHTA and FQGTGA. CDR3 coding DNA: TGTGCCAGCAGCTCTTTCTCAGGGGGGGGTGGCAATGAGCAGTTCTTC. Translation: CASSSFSGGGGNEQFF. Together with reference TRBV7-3 and TRBJ2-1, the CDR3 gives the full variable domain: GAGVSQTPSNKVTEKGKYVELRCDPISGHTALYWYRQSLGQGPEFLIYFQGTGAADDSGLPNDRFFAVRPEGSVSTLKIQRTERGDSAVYLCASSSFSGGGGNEQFFGPGTRLTVL.

The rearrangement joins TRBV27 to TRBJ2-2; D not certain. CDR1 and CDR2 (germline): MNHEY, SMNVEV (reference sequence). This CDR3 contains 15 residues. V was cut by 6 bases and J by 0 bases, with 11 bases left in between. CDR3 loop: CASSLQLANTGELFF. The CDR3 region has the DNA TGTGCCAGCAGCCTACAGCTCGCGAACACCGGGGAGCTGTTTTTT.

This clonotype was detected once. The chain's CDR3 is CAAKSGLDEQFF. The CDR3 nucleotides are TGTGCCGCAAAGTCAGGGTTGGATGAGCAGTTCTTC. The chain recombines TRBV10-3 with TRBJ2-1, with D perhaps matching TRBD1 (5 bases). The V end was cut by 11 bases, the J end by 8 bases, with 16 bases between. CDR3 length equals 12 residues. Germline V CDR1 and CDR2: ENHRY, SYGVKD.

V usage is TRBV7-9 and J usage is TRBJ1-1; D uncertain. V was cut by 0 bases and J by 4 bases, with 12 bases left in between. Germline-derived CDR1 and CDR2 are SEHNR and FQNEAQ (reference sequence). This CDR3 spans 15 amino acids. CDR3 protein: CASSLAGPGGTEAFF. The CDR3 nucleotides read TGTGCCAGCAGCTTAGCTGGTCCAGGCGGCACTGAAGCTTTCTTT.

This clonotype was detected ten times or more. The chain employs TRBV12-3 or TRBV12-4 and TRBJ2-1, with D perhaps TRBD2 (6 bases). The CDR3 length is 15 residues. V dropped 5 bases and J dropped 4 bases, with 15 bases sitting between them. The CDR3 loop is CASSAGLAFYNEQFF. CDR3 DNA sequence: TGTGCCAGCAGTGCGGGACTGGCCTTTTACAATGAGCAGTTCTTC.

The chain joins TRBV7-9 to TRBJ1-1; a possible D gene is TRBD1 (6 bases). V lost 6 bases and J 5 bases, leaving 19 bases between the germline ends. Germline assignment: CDR1 SEHNR and CDR2 FQNEAQ (reference sequence). This CDR3 has 15 residues. The DNA of the CDR3 is TGTGCCAGCAGACGTCCCCCAGGGGCTGGGACTGAAGCTTTCTTT. Translating gives CASRRPPGAGTEAFF.

In this sample, this clonotype turned up a few times. The rearrangement links TRBV2 to TRBJ2-4; D gene unclear. This CDR3 spans 14 amino acids. Trimming took 1 base from V and 0 from J, leaving 4 bases between them. Germline V CDR1 and CDR2: SNHLY, FYNNEI. CDR3 nucleotides: TGTGCCAGCAGTGAAGGGCTAGCCAAAAACATTCAGTACTTC. It encodes CASSEGLAKNIQYF.

This chain joins TRBV9 and TRBJ1-1, with 8 bases identical to TRBD1. The junction had 5 bases not matched to a gene; V was cut back by 3 bases and J by 7 bases. The CDR3 consists of 13 residues. CDR1 and CDR2 from the germline V gene are SGDLS and YYNGEE. The CDR3 region has the DNA TGTGCCAGCAGCGCAGGGGACAGGCTTGAAGCTTTCTTT. It translates to CASSAGDRLEAFF.

The gene calls are TRBV19 and TRBJ2-7, with TRBD2 as a possible D gene (7 bases). This CDR3 comprises 13 residues. The V end lost 6 bases, the J end lost 2 bases, and 11 bases lay between the germline ends. Germline CDR1 LNHDA, CDR2 SQIVND (reference sequence). CDR3 DNA sequence: TGTGCCAGTAGCAGAGGGGGGGCCTACGAGCAGTACTTC. It translates to CASSRGGAYEQYF.